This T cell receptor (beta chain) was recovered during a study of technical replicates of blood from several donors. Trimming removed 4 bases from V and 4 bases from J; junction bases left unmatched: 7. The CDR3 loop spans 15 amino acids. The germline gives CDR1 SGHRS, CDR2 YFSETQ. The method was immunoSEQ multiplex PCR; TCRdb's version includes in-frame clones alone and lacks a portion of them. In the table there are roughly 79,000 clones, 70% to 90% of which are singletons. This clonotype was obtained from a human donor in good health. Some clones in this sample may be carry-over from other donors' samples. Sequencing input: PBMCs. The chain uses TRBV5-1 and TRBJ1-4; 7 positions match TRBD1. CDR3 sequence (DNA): TGCGCCAGCAGCCCCCGGGACAGCTTTAATGAAAAACTGTTTTTT. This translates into CASSPRDSFNEKLFF.